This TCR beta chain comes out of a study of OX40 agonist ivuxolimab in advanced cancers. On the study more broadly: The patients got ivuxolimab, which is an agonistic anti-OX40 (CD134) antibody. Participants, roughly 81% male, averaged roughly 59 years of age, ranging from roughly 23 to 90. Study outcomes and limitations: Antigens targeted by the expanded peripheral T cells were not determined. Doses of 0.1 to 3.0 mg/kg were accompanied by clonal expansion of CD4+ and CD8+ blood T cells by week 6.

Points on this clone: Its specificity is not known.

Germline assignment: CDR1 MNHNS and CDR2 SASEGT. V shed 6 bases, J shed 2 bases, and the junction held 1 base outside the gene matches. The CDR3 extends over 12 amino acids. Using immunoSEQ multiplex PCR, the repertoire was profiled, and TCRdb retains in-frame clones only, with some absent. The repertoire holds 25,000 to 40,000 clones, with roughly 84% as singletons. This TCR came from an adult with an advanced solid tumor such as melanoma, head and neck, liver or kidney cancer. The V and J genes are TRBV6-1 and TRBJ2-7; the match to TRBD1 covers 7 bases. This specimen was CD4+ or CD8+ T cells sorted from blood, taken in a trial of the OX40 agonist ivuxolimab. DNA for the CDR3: TGTGCCAGCAGGACAGGGACCTACGAGCAGTACTTC. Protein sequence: CASRTGTYEQYF.